This entry lists 27 T cell receptor beta chains sequenced from one sample in a study of T cells expressing NK-cell markers. Each CDR3 protein gets one entry in TCRdb, which reprocessed the 5' RACE reads and gives no DNA. The sample has some 190,000 distinct CDR3 sequences. Source material: blood T cells: a sorted CD56 or NKG2C T cell subset, CD4+ or CD8+ T cells, or bulk PBMC T cells (not recorded which). Every receptor here comes from a man aged 18 to 70 in good health.

V and J are TRBV5-1 and TRBJ2-7; TCRdb returns TRBD1, unconfirmable since there is no DNA. The CDR3 is 19 amino acids. Per the germline V gene, CDR1 is SGHRS and CDR2 is YFSETQ. CDR3 loop: CASSPEYTETGQLSYEQYF.

The V and J genes are TRBV6-1 and TRBJ2-1; TCRdb indicates TRBD1, and absent DNA this call remains unverified. In germline, CDR1 is MNHNS, CDR2 SASEGT. The CDR3 consists of 15 residues. The CDR3 sequence: CASSEARGQYNEQFF.

The chain recombines TRBV3-1 with TRBJ2-5; the D gene TCRdb calls, TRBD1, cannot be checked with no DNA. CDR1 LGHDT and CDR2 YNNKEL come from the germline V gene (reference sequence). The CDR3 runs 18 residues. CDR3 residues: CASSQQLQAGASQETQYF.

The V and J genes are TRBV6-1 and TRBJ1-1; without DNA, the TCRdb call of TRBD1 cannot be checked. The CDR3 consists of 13 residues. Germline loops: CDR1 MNHNS, CDR2 SASEGT. CDR3 residues: CASTLTGGTEAFF.

This chain connects TRBV29-1 to TRBJ2-5; TCRdb indicates TRBD1, and absent DNA this call remains unverified. Looked up from germline, CDR1 is SQVTM and CDR2 is ANQGSEA. CDR3 length equals 15 residues. CDR3 sequence: CSARQGATMGETQYF.

This chain joins TRBV28 and TRBJ2-7; TCRdb names TRBD1, which stays unverified in the absence of DNA. Per germline, CDR1 MDHEN and CDR2 SYDVKM. The CDR3 runs 15 residues. The CDR3 here is CASSPTGTFTYEQYF.

The chain couples TRBV13 to TRBJ2-2; TCRdb indicates TRBD2, and absent DNA this call remains unverified. Germline V CDR1 and CDR2: PRHDT, FYEKMQ (reference sequence). CDR3 length: 15 amino acids. The CDR3 loop is CASSFGAPNTGELFF.

CDR3: CASSVDRSYNEQFF. The chain carries TRBV13 and TRBJ2-1. The CDR3 is 14 amino acids. Germline loops: CDR1 PRHDT, CDR2 FYEKMQ (reference sequence).

This rearrangement joins TRBV4-2 to TRBJ2-7; the TCRdb call, TRBD1, lacks DNA for checking. This CDR3 has 14 amino acids. Germline lookup yields CDR1 LGHNA and CDR2 YNFKEQ. CDR3 protein: CASSQAVRVGEQYF.

The V and J genes are TRBV6-1 and TRBJ2-7; TCRdb names TRBD2, which stays unverified in the absence of DNA. Germline V gene data show CDR1 as MNHNS and CDR2 as SASEGT. The CDR3 totals 14 residues. CDR3 amino acids: CASKNSPISYEQYF.

CDR3 residues: CASSDYTDTQYF. The genes are TRBV6-1 and TRBJ2-3. There are 12 residues in the CDR3. The germline gives CDR1 MNHNS, CDR2 SASEGT.

The chain uses TRBV6-5 and TRBJ1-1; without DNA, the TCRdb call of TRBD1 cannot be checked. The CDR3 runs 14 residues. CDR1 is MNHEY and CDR2 is SVGAGI in the germline V gene. This CDR3 is CASSYSAPTGEAFF.

The rearrangement joins TRBV27 to TRBJ2-1. The germline V gene encodes CDR1 MNHEY and CDR2 SMNVEV (reference sequence). CDR3 length: 15 residues. CDR3 in amino acids: CASSLGGSPYNEQFF.

The gene calls are TRBV4-2 and TRBJ2-7; the D call from TCRdb, TRBD1, cannot be confirmed without DNA. The CDR3 runs to 15 residues. The V gene's germline CDR1 is LGHNA and CDR2 YNFKEQ. CDR3 amino acids: CASSQAWDSAYEQYF.

V usage is TRBV27 and J usage is TRBJ2-1; TCRdb outputs TRBD1, but without DNA this stays unchecked. Germline V gene sequence: CDR1 MNHEY, CDR2 SMNVEV (reference sequence). The CDR3 length is 15 residues. This CDR3 reads CASSLEGQEFNEQFF.

This chain connects TRBV6-6 to TRBJ2-2; TCRdb names TRBD1, which stays unverified in the absence of DNA. The germline gives CDR1 MNHNY, CDR2 SVGAGI (reference sequence). CDR3 length: 13 residues. CDR3 sequence: CAGPPWRTGELFF.

The chain links TRBV28 to TRBJ2-3; TCRdb's assignment of TRBD1 cannot be checked, as there is no DNA. Per the germline V gene, CDR1 is MDHEN and CDR2 is SYDVKM. The CDR3 is 18 residues long. The CDR3 reads CASSPMGGLTHFTDTQYF. Using reference TRBV28 and TRBJ2-3 for the parts outside the CDR3, the full variable domain is DVKVTQSSRYLVKRTGEKVFLECVQDMDHENMFWYRQDPGLGLRLIYFSYDVKMKEKGDIPEGYSVSREKKERFSLILESASTNQTSMYLCASSPMGGLTHFTDTQYFGPGTRLTVL.

Here the CDR3 reads CASSLAVSTQHEQYF. The chain combines TRBV5-5 with TRBJ2-7. The CDR3 totals 15 residues. Germline CDR1 and CDR2: SGHKS and YYEKEE (reference sequence).

The genes are TRBV3-1 and TRBJ1-4. CDR3 size: 16 residues. Germline assignment: CDR1 LGHDT and CDR2 YNNKEL (reference sequence). The CDR3 here is CASSPVLTAAREKLFF.

CDR3 sequence: CASSESLQTSGVYNEQFF. The V gene is TRBV25-1, the J gene TRBJ2-1; there is no DNA to check the TCRdb D call of TRBD2. Germline V gives CDR1 MGHDK, CDR2 SYGVNS. The CDR3 length is 18 residues. Variable domain in full (rest from reference TRBV25-1 and TRBJ2-1): EADIYQTPRYLVIGTGKKITLECSQTMGHDKMYWYQQDPGMELHLIHYSYGVNSTEKGDLSSESTVSRIRTEHFPLTLESARPSHTSQYLCASSESLQTSGVYNEQFFGPGTRLTVL.

J is TRBJ2-7 and V is TRBV6-2 or TRBV6-3; TCRdb lists TRBD1, though no DNA is available to test this call. The CDR3 sequence is 16 residues long. Germline V gene lookup returns CDR1 MNHEY and CDR2 SVGEGT. CDR3 residues: CASSPSDSIRHYEQYF.

This chain joins TRBV6-5 and TRBJ2-5; TCRdb proposes TRBD1, but this gene call is untestable without DNA. CDR1 and CDR2 from the germline V gene are MNHEY and SVGAGI. The CDR3 runs 15 residues. CDR3 region: CASSSRGAFGETQYF.

This chain connects TRBV25-1 to TRBJ1-1. The CDR3 sequence is 11 residues long. Germline V gene sequence: CDR1 MGHDK, CDR2 SYGVNS. CDR3 in amino acids: CASIMGPEAFF. The variable domain in full, completed from reference TRBV25-1 and TRBJ1-1, reads EADIYQTPRYLVIGTGKKITLECSQTMGHDKMYWYQQDPGMELHLIHYSYGVNSTEKGDLSSESTVSRIRTEHFPLTLESARPSHTSQYLCASIMGPEAFFGQGTRLTVV.

V is TRBV30 and J is TRBJ1-1; checking the TCRdb D call of TRBD1 is not possible without DNA. The germline V gene has CDR1 GTSNPN and CDR2 SVGIG (reference sequence). This CDR3 has 15 residues. CDR3 loop: CAWSVSRAWGTEAFF.

The chain links TRBV27 to TRBJ2-1; without DNA, the TCRdb call of TRBD2 cannot be checked. Germline V CDR1 and CDR2: MNHEY, SMNVEV (reference sequence). The CDR3 runs 16 residues. The chain's CDR3 is CASRSQLGLAGGRQFF.

The chain uses TRBV9 and TRBJ2-2; TCRdb designates TRBD2, a call that cannot be tested without DNA. Germline V gene lookup returns CDR1 SGDLS and CDR2 YYNGEE. The CDR3 consists of 15 residues. The CDR3 sequence: CASSPSGGPTGELFF.

The J gene is TRBJ2-3, the V gene TRBV7-2. CDR1 is SGHTA, CDR2 FQGNSA, per germline. The CDR3 is made up of 13 amino acids. CDR3 region: CASSLGWTDTQYF.